Presented here are 23 T cell receptor beta chains from one specimen sequenced in a study of T-cell memory formation after mild COVID-19. TCRdb re-called the 5' RACE reads through MiXCR, storing one row per CDR3 protein. The sample includes about 270,000 distinct CDR3 sequences, roughly 15% of them seen just once. The specimen sequenced was PBMCs or a T cell subset sorted from them (not recorded which). These receptors all come from an adult woman who had mild COVID-19 (a few samples of this study predate the infection). Cell type and time point are not known.

This chain uses TRBV7-2 with TRBJ2-7; possible D gene TRBD2, 5 bases. The V and J ends lost 1 base and 6 bases respectively, with 13 bases between them. CDR3 length: 14 residues. Germline V gives CDR1 SGHTA, CDR2 FQGNSA. The CDR3 loop reads CASSLGGDIGEQYF. The DNA for the CDR3 is TGTGCCAGCAGCTTAGGGGGAGATATCGGCGAGCAGTACTTC.

This clonotype came up a few times. This chain links TRBV15 with TRBJ1-1; D remains ambiguous. V lost 4 bases and J lost 1, with 7 bases in between. Germline lookup yields CDR1 LNHNV and CDR2 YYDKDF (reference sequence). The CDR3 is 13 amino acids. The CDR3 region is CATSTWENTEAFF. The CDR3 DNA follows: TGTGCCACCAGCACTTGGGAGAACACTGAAGCTTTCTTT. Full variable domain (outside the CDR3, taken from reference TRBV15 and TRBJ1-1): DAMVIQNPRYQVTQFGKPVTLSCSQTLNHNVMYWYQQKSSQAPKLLFHYYDKDFNNEADTPDNFQSRRPNTSFCFLDIRSPGLGDTAMYLCATSTWENTEAFFGQGTRLTVV.

Many counts were recorded for this clonotype. The chain joins TRBV5-5 to TRBJ1-1, with 8 nucleotides matching TRBD1. V lost 0 bases, J lost 3 bases, and 1 base stayed unmatched. The CDR3 totals 14 residues. Germline V gives CDR1 SGHKS, CDR2 YYEKEE (reference sequence). The CDR3: CASSLGTGHTEAFF. CDR3 DNA sequence: TGTGCCAGCAGCTTGGGGACAGGGCACACTGAAGCTTTCTTT.

This clonotype was seen many times. The chain joins TRBV4-3 to TRBJ2-2; 9 bases line up with TRBD2. The CDR3 is 18 residues long. Germline values: CDR1 LGHNA, CDR2 YSLEER. The V and J ends lost 0 bases and 6 bases, in that order; junction bases with no gene match: 11. CDR3 sequence reads: CASSQDASGVDWAGELFF. CDR3 nucleotide sequence: TGCGCCAGCAGCCAAGATGCTAGCGGGGTTGATTGGGCCGGGGAGCTGTTTTTT.

Comments on this clonotype: At one end, the junction sequence differs from germline, possibly due to a read error. V gene TRBV28 combines with J gene TRBJ2-3; 8 bases are a match to TRBD1. CDR1 MDHEN and CDR2 SYDVKM come from the germline V gene. This CDR3 region has 13 residues. As DNA, the CDR3 is TGTGCCAGCAGTTTACCCGGGACAGGTAAACTTTTCTTT. This sequence encodes CASSLPGTGKLFF.

This clonotype has only a few counts. The chain joins TRBV12-3 or TRBV12-4 to TRBJ2-1; 11 bases match TRBD1. V lost 6 bases to trimming and J lost 7 bases; unmatched junction nucleotides: 8. The CDR3 is made up of 15 amino acids. DNA for the CDR3: TGTGCCAGCAGACTTGGGACAGGGGGTTTAAATGAGCAGTTCTTC. Translating it yields CASRLGTGGLNEQFF.

J is TRBJ2-2 and V is TRBV12-3 or TRBV12-4, with TRBD2 identical over 11 bases. The CDR3 covers 16 residues. V was pared by 6 bases and J by 2 bases, with 5 bases of the junction left unmatched. DNA of the CDR3: TGTGCCAGCAGATTGACTAGCGGGACTAACACCGGGGAGCTGTTTTTT. Amino acids: CASRLTSGTNTGELFF.

This clonotype was counted a few times. V usage is TRBV7-2 and J usage is TRBJ2-5; no reliable D call. Trimming cost V 1 base and J 5 bases, with 11 bases left between them. Germline assignment: CDR1 SGHTA and CDR2 FQGNSA. This CDR3 has 14 amino acids. The CDR3 loop is CASSLGAKQETQYF. The CDR3 DNA sequence: TGTGCCAGCAGCTTAGGTGCTAAACAGGAGACCCAGTACTTC. Combining the CDR3 with reference TRBV7-2 and TRBJ2-5 gives the whole variable domain GAGVSQSPSNKVTEKGKDVELRCDPISGHTALYWYRQSLGQGLEFLIYFQGNSAPDKSGLPSDRFSAERTGGSVSTLTIQRTQQEDSAVYLCASSLGAKQETQYFGPGTRLLVL.

This clonotype was found a few times. The chain recombines TRBV7-3 with TRBJ2-1; TRBD2 aligns across 11 bases. The CDR3 is 17 amino acids. J was trimmed by 4 bases and V by 2 bases; bases with no gene match: 7. Germline assignment: CDR1 SGHTA and CDR2 FQGTGA. The CDR3 nucleotides read TGTGCCAGCAGCTTAGGGGGCGGACTAGCGGGTTACAATGAGCAGTTCTTC. Translation gives CASSLGGGLAGYNEQFF.

This clonotype was counted only a few times. The V gene is TRBV24-1, the J gene TRBJ2-1; tentatively, D is TRBD2 (5 bases). CDR1 and CDR2 from the germline V gene are KGHDR and SFDVKD. With 3 bases removed from V and 0 bases from J, the gap between germline ends came to 11 bases. CDR3 length: 16 residues. The CDR3 nucleotides are TGTGCCACCAGTGATGACACGGGGAGCTCCTACAATGAGCAGTTCTTC. Its protein product is CATSDDTGSSYNEQFF.

The rearrangement links TRBV4-1 to TRBJ2-1; 7 bases map to TRBD2. CDR3 length: 14 amino acids. Germline V gives CDR1 MGHRA, CDR2 YSYEKL. V lost 0 bases to trimming and J lost 14 bases; unmatched junction nucleotides: 10. CDR3 DNA sequence: TGCGCCAGCAGCCAAGAATCACGAGGGAGGGAAGAGTTCTTC. Translating gives CASSQESRGREEFF.

V usage is TRBV6-2 or TRBV6-3 and J usage is TRBJ2-1, with D perhaps being TRBD1 or TRBD2 (5 bases each). This CDR3 region has 14 residues. Germline V lookup: CDR1 MNHEY, CDR2 SVGEGT. Trimming pared 2 bases from V and 10 bases from J, leaving 15 bases between. The chain's CDR3 is CASSYGFGGREQFF. The CDR3 DNA is TGTGCCAGCAGTTACGGGTTTGGGGGTCGCGAGCAGTTCTTC.

This clonotype was observed a handful of times. The rearrangement joins TRBV7-3 to TRBJ2-3; D gene uncertain. The CDR3 contains 13 residues. Trimming removed 4 bases from V and 5 bases from J, with 10 bases in between. Germline lookup yields CDR1 SGHTA and CDR2 FQGTGA. In DNA, the CDR3 is TGTGCCAGCAGCTCGTCTGGCAAAGATACGCAGTATTTT. Amino acid sequence: CASSSSGKDTQYF.

This clonotype was seen many times. The genes are TRBV12-3 or TRBV12-4 and TRBJ2-1; TRBD2 aligns across 9 bases. The V gene end was trimmed by 6 bases and the J gene end by 1 base; junction bases not matched to a gene: 7. This CDR3 has 16 amino acids. CDR3: CASRASGALSYNEQFF. The DNA of the CDR3 is TGTGCCAGCAGAGCTAGCGGGGCCTTATCCTACAATGAGCAGTTCTTC.

About this clonotype: The germline gene is not matched at one end of the junction; a read error may be the cause. V and J are TRBV7-7 and TRBJ2-1, with TRBD2 identical over 10 bases. The CDR3 is made up of 16 amino acids. The germline gives CDR1 SSHAT, CDR2 FNYEAQ (reference sequence). The CDR3 loop reads CASSLEAGGGYNEQFF. The CDR3 DNA reads as TGTGCTAGCAGCTTAGAAGCGGGAGGGGGATACAATGAGCAGTTCTTC.

This chain links TRBV7-6 with TRBJ2-6; no definite D call. Germline assignment: CDR1 SGHVS and CDR2 FNYEAQ. The CDR3 is 15 amino acids. The V gene lost 7 bases and the J gene lost 0 bases, with 10 bases spanning the gap. The CDR3: CASTPANSGANVLTF. CDR3 sequence (DNA): TGTGCCAGCACTCCTGCTAACTCTGGGGCCAACGTCCTGACTTTC.

The chain employs TRBV12-3 or TRBV12-4 and TRBJ2-1; D uncertain. Trimming pared 6 bases from V and 3 bases from J, leaving 6 bases between. The CDR3 consists of 12 residues. The CDR3 region is CASRYSYNEQFF. The CDR3 DNA is TGTGCCAGCAGGTATAGCTACAATGAGCAGTTCTTC.

CDR3 loop: CASSKLLANVLTF. Here the CDR3 DNA reads TGTGCCAGCAGCAAACTACTGGCCAACGTCCTGACTTTC. The V call is TRBV11-1, the J call TRBJ2-6; D is unclear. Deletions cut 5 bases from V and 6 bases from J, with 8 bases between. Germline V gives CDR1 SGHAT, CDR2 FQDESV (reference sequence). The CDR3 covers 13 residues.

This chain links TRBV5-1 with TRBJ1-2; no clear D gene. The V gene lost 1 base and the J gene lost 3 bases, with 7 bases spanning the gap. The CDR3 is 13 residues long. Per the germline V gene, CDR1 is SGHRS and CDR2 is YFSETQ. DNA of the CDR3: TGCGCCAGCAGCTTGATACCAGACTATGGCTACACCTTC. Its protein product is CASSLIPDYGYTF.

CDR3 protein: CASSLGPLGMGTEAFF. CDR3 nucleotide sequence: TGTGCCAGCAGCCTGGGACCCCTAGGCATGGGCACTGAAGCTTTCTTT. The chain has TRBV7-6 and TRBJ1-1; maybe TRBD1 (5 bases). Germline V gene data show CDR1 as SGHVS and CDR2 as FNYEAQ. V was shortened by 5 bases and J by 4 bases, with 20 bases between the two germline ends. This CDR3 comprises 16 residues.

This clonotype was observed a handful of times. The V gene is TRBV10-3, the J gene TRBJ2-3; D ambiguous. The CDR3 extends over 12 amino acids. Germline CDR1 and CDR2: ENHRY and SYGVKD. Trimming shortened V by 6 bases and J by 4 bases, and 8 bases separated the two germline ends. CDR3 amino acids: CAISGLADTQYF. DNA of the CDR3: TGTGCCATCAGCGGGTTGGCAGATACGCAGTATTTT.

The gene calls are TRBV12-3 or TRBV12-4 and TRBJ2-5; D gene unclear. The CDR3 totals 14 residues. V was trimmed by 2 bases and J by 0 bases, leaving 7 bases between them. CDR3 sequence reads: CASSLTWYQETQYF. Written as DNA, the CDR3 is TGTGCCAGCAGTTTAACCTGGTACCAAGAGACCCAGTACTTC.

V usage is TRBV7-2 and J usage is TRBJ1-4; tentatively, D is TRBD1 (5 bases). The V end was cut by 5 bases, the J end by 11 bases, with 21 bases between. Per germline, CDR1 SGHTA and CDR2 FQGNSA. CDR3 length equals 15 residues. This CDR3 is CASSPIGGGGAKLFF. CDR3 coding DNA: TGTGCCAGCAGCCCCATAGGCGGGGGGGGAGCTAAACTGTTTTTT.